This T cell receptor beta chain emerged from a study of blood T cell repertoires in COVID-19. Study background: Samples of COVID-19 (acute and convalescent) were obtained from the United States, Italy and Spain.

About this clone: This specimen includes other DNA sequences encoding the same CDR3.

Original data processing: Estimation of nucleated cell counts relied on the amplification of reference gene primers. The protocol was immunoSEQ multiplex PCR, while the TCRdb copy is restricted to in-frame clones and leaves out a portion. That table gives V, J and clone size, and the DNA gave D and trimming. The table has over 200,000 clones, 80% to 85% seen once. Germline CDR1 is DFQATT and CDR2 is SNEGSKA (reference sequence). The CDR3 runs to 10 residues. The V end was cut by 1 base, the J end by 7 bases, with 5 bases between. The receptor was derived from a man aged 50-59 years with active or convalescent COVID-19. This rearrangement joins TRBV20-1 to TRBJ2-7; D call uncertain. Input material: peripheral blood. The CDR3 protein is CSARAGEQYF. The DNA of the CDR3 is TGCAGTGCTAGAGCCGGGGAGCAGTACTTC.